The rows below give T cell receptor beta chains drawn from one sample of a study of cytomegalovirus exposure and HLA in healthy donors. Here immunoSEQ multiplex PCR was the method, and the copy in TCRdb shows in-frame clones only, minus some. The profile shows about 110,000 clones, about 70% of them singletons. Sequenced material: PBMCs. The source is a boy under 18 in good health and CMV-seronegative. Each CDR3 is given with its conserved first and last residue. The D gene is left open where the match is weak. Size is stated for part of the rows, as once, few or many counts, or as a class when the clone is expanded.

D gene	clone size	V gene	J gene	CDR3 DNA	CDR3 protein
.	once	TRBV5-1	TRBJ2-3	TGCGCCAGCAGTTTTAGCGCCCCCTCAGGGGCGGATACGCAGTATTTT	CASSFSAPSGADTQYF
TRBD1	few	TRBV7-6	TRBJ2-2	TGTGCCAGCAGCTTACAACAGGGGGCGAGCACCGGGGAGCTGTTTTTT	CASSLQQGASTGELFF
.	.	TRBV9	TRBJ2-1	TGTGCCAGCACCAAAGGCCCCGCGGGGCTAAATGGGAATGAGCAGTTCTTC	CASTKGPAGLNGNEQFF
.	.	TRBV28	TRBJ1-1	TGTGCCAGCAGTTGGCGGGGCACTGAAGCTTTCTTT	CASSWRGTEAFF
TRBD2	.	TRBV7-9	TRBJ2-5	TGTGCCAGCAGCCCACAGCCGGGACTAGCGAAGACCCAGTACTTC	CASSPQPGLAKTQYF
.	.	TRBV18	TRBJ1-1	TGTGCCAGCTCACCACCCCGCGCAGGGCTAGGGACTGAAGCTTTCTTT	CASSPPRAGLGTEAFF
.	.	TRBV25-1	TRBJ2-2	TGTGCCAGCAGCTTGGCGGGTGCGAACACCGGGGAGCTGTTTTTT	CASSLAGANTGELFF
TRBD2	.	TRBV30	TRBJ2-1	TGTGCCTGGAAAGGCCCCCCAACTAGCGGGGGGGGAAATGAGCAGTTCTTC	CAWKGPPTSGGGNEQFF
TRBD1	.	TRBV28	TRBJ2-2	TGTGCCAGCAGTCGCGCCGGGACAGGGCTCACCGGGGAGCTGTTTTTT	CASSRAGTGLTGELFF
TRBD1	.	TRBV27	TRBJ2-7	TGTGCCAGCACCTCCGGGACAGGTTTATCCTACGAGCAGTACTTC	CASTSGTGLSYEQYF
TRBD2	.	TRBV11-2	TRBJ2-1	TGTGCCAGCAGCTTAGTCGGGCTAGCGGGTTACTACAATGAGCAGTTCTTC	CASSLVGLAGYYNEQFF
.	.	TRBV19	TRBJ1-4	TGTGCCAGTAGTACCCACAGGGTAATAGAGGAAAAACTGTTTTTT	CASSTHRVIEEKLFF
.	.	TRBV2	TRBJ2-7	TGTGCCAGCAGTGCCCCAGTGGGCACCTACGAGCAGTACTTC	CASSAPVGTYEQYF
.	.	TRBV30	TRBJ1-4	TGTGCCTGGAGTGCTCCTAATGAAAAACTGTTTTTT	CAWSAPNEKLFF